The next 28 T cell receptor beta chains were all read from a single sample in a study of blood T cells in healthy people across ages. It was with a sample-barcoded 5' primer and a J-beta primer mix that a second PCR of roughly 6 to 11 cycles was run. TCRdb redid the calling of the 5' RACE reads with MiXCR, one entry per CDR3 protein. The sample lists around 1,000,000 distinct CDR3 sequences; approximately 38% were seen once. Material for sequencing was blood. The origin of the receptors is a man aged 18 to 35 in good health.

Only a few counts were recorded for this clonotype. V usage is TRBV12-3 or TRBV12-4 and J usage is TRBJ1-5; D not resolved. The CDR3 extends over 15 amino acids. V was shortened by 5 bases and J by 0 bases, with 11 bases between the two germline ends. CDR3 nucleotides: TGTGCCAGCAGTAAACTCTTAGGTAGCAATCAGCCCCAGCATTTT. Amino acid sequence: CASSKLLGSNQPQHF.

This clonotype appeared a few times. V usage is TRBV4-3 and J usage is TRBJ1-1; D remains ambiguous. Germline CDR1 and CDR2: LGHNA and YSLEER. V was trimmed by 0 bases and J by 0 bases, leaving 8 bases between them. There are 15 residues in the CDR3. The CDR3 nucleotides read TGCGCCAGCAGCCAAGATTGGGCTCTGAACACTGAAGCTTTCTTT. This gives the protein CASSQDWALNTEAFF.

This chain connects TRBV5-1 to TRBJ2-5, with 7 bases aligning to TRBD2. CDR3 length equals 15 residues. V lost 1 base, J lost 11 bases, and 14 bases stayed unmatched. Germline V gene lookup returns CDR1 SGHRS and CDR2 YFSETQ. CDR3 residues: CASSLSSGVANEQYF. CDR3 nucleotides: TGCGCCAGCAGCTTGTCCAGCGGGGTAGCCAATGAGCAGTACTTC.

The J gene is TRBJ1-4, the V gene TRBV12-3 or TRBV12-4, with TRBD1 matching over 10 bases. V shed 5 bases and J 7 bases; nucleotides not matched to a gene: 7. The CDR3 is made up of 15 amino acids. The CDR3 loop reads CASSPPGTGVEKLFF. The DNA of the CDR3 is TGTGCCAGCAGTCCTCCCGGGACAGGGGTTGAAAAACTGTTTTTT.

Only one count was recorded for this clonotype. The DNA of the CDR3 is TGCGCCAGCAGCCAAAAAGGTCGACAGGGTAGCACAGATACGCAGTATTTT. Amino acid sequence: CASSQKGRQGSTDTQYF. The chain has TRBV4-3 and TRBJ2-3; TRBD1 agrees at 7 bases. Losses at the gene ends were 2 bases for V and 0 bases for J; bases not matched to a gene: 8. The V gene's germline CDR1 is LGHNA and CDR2 YSLEER. The CDR3 is made up of 17 amino acids.

This clonotype was counted between two and nine times. This chain uses TRBV10-3 with TRBJ1-6, with D perhaps matching TRBD1 (6 bases). V was clipped by 6 bases and J by 4 bases, with 19 bases between them. CDR1 ENHRY and CDR2 SYGVKD come from the germline V gene. The CDR3 sequence is 17 residues long. CDR3: CAISDQGRLRYNSPLHF. CDR3 sequence (DNA): TGTGCCATCAGCGATCAGGGGAGACTTAGGTATAATTCACCCCTCCACTTT.

The sample holds a few counts of this clonotype. The V and J genes are TRBV4-3 and TRBJ2-5; D unclear. TRBJ2-7 matches the DNA end more closely, so the J call is doubtful. This CDR3 comprises 12 residues. Germline V gene data show CDR1 as LGHNA and CDR2 as YSLEER. This CDR3 reads CASSQEKSEQYF. The CDR3 DNA is TGCGCCAGCAGCCAGGAGAAATCCGAGCAGTACTTC.

CDR3 bases: TGTGCCAGCAGCTTAGCGTCTCAGGAAGAAAAACTGTTTTTT. Its protein is CASSLASQEEKLFF. This chain links TRBV7-2 with TRBJ1-4; D is uncertain. The CDR3 is made up of 14 amino acids. Deletions cut 0 bases from V and 8 bases from J, with 10 bases between. CDR1 and CDR2 (germline): SGHTA, FQGNSA. The variable domain in full, with the rest retrieved from reference TRBV7-2 and TRBJ1-4, is GAGVSQSPSNKVTEKGKDVELRCDPISGHTALYWYRQSLGQGLEFLIYFQGNSAPDKSGLPSDRFSAERTGGSVSTLTIQRTQQEDSAVYLCASSLASQEEKLFFGSGTQLSVL.

J is TRBJ1-1 and V is TRBV25-1; TRBD1 is a possible D gene (5 bases). Germline values: CDR1 MGHDK, CDR2 SYGVNS. V was shortened by 5 bases and J by 12 bases, with 16 bases between the two germline ends. The CDR3 consists of 12 residues. The DNA for the CDR3 is TGTGCCAGCAGTCCTGGGGCAGGGCCTCCTTTCTTT. Amino acid sequence: CASSPGAGPPFF.

The rearrangement joins TRBV25-1 to TRBJ2-7; unclear D gene. Germline V lookup: CDR1 MGHDK, CDR2 SYGVNS. There are 13 residues in the CDR3. V lost 4 bases to trimming and J lost 3 bases, with 10 bases between them. As DNA, the CDR3 is TGTGCCAGCAGTGGACCCAGTCACTACGAGCAGTACTTC. Amino acid sequence: CASSGPSHYEQYF.

The chain combines TRBV7-9 with TRBJ2-5; D gene uncertain. The CDR3 is 13 amino acids. CDR1 is SEHNR and CDR2 is FQNEAQ in the germline V gene (reference sequence). Trimming pared 5 bases from V and 5 bases from J, leaving 12 bases between. The DNA of the CDR3 is TGTGCCAGCAGCGTAGTAGGTATCGAGACCCAGTACTTC. This gives the protein CASSVVGIETQYF.

Details on this clonotype: A single base separates this from a much larger clone, so it may be a read error. The chain links TRBV4-2 to TRBJ1-2; TRBD1 might be the D (5 bases). Germline V gene sequence: CDR1 LGHNA, CDR2 YNFKEQ. CDR3 length equals 14 residues. The V end lost 3 bases, the J end lost 6 bases, and 14 bases lay between the germline ends. CDR3 protein: CASSHLKEGHGYTF. As DNA, the CDR3 is TGTGCCAGCAGCCATCTGAAGGAGGGACATGGCTACACCTTC.

The V and J genes are TRBV20-1 and TRBJ1-5; no firm D call. V lost 6 bases and J lost 4, with 13 bases in between. The length of the CDR3 is 13 residues. CDR1 and CDR2 from the germline V gene are DFQATT and SNEGSKA (reference sequence). Written as DNA, the CDR3 is TGCAGTGCCAAGAAAGAAGGTAATCAGCCCCAGCATTTT. This translates into CSAKKEGNQPQHF.

The gene calls are TRBV20-1 and TRBJ2-7, with D perhaps matching TRBD1 (5 bases). Trimming shortened V by 5 bases and J by 5 bases, and 13 bases separated the two germline ends. Germline V gene data show CDR1 as DFQATT and CDR2 as SNEGSKA (reference sequence). The CDR3 totals 12 residues. Here the CDR3 DNA reads TGCAGTGCTGGGGTCGGCAGGGACGAGCAGTACTTC. This sequence encodes CSAGVGRDEQYF.

The chain links TRBV7-2 to TRBJ1-5, with unresolved D. The CDR3 runs to 13 residues. CDR1 and CDR2 from the germline V gene are SGHTA and FQGNSA. V shed 7 bases and J shed 7 bases, with 14 bases lying between them. The CDR3 reads CASNGQTGQPQHF. In DNA, the CDR3 is TGTGCCAGCAACGGCCAGACGGGACAGCCCCAGCATTTT.

The chain couples TRBV9 to TRBJ1-1, with D perhaps TRBD1 (5 bases). V was clipped by 0 bases and J by 8 bases, with 14 bases between them. The CDR3 loop spans 14 amino acids. CDR1 SGDLS and CDR2 YYNGEE come from the germline V gene. As DNA, the CDR3 is TGTGCCAGCAGCGTAGGGGGGGGAACACACGAAGCTTTCTTT. It translates to CASSVGGGTHEAFF.

This clonotype was counted only a few times. The chain carries TRBV27 and TRBJ2-5; unclear D gene. Trimming removed 5 bases from V and 3 bases from J, with 10 bases in between. This CDR3 has 13 residues. Germline-derived CDR1 and CDR2 are MNHEY and SMNVEV (reference sequence). The CDR3 region has the DNA TGTGCCAGCAGTCCTAATTCAGAAGAGACCCAGTACTTC. Translated, it gives CASSPNSEETQYF.

The J gene is TRBJ2-5, the V gene TRBV7-2, with D possibly matching TRBD1 (7 bases). CDR3 length equals 13 residues. With 5 bases removed from V and 5 bases from J, the gap between germline ends came to 12 bases. CDR1 and CDR2 (germline): SGHTA, FQGNSA. The DNA of the CDR3 is TGTGCCAGCAGCGCCAGGGGGGCGGAGACCCAGTACTTC. It is translated as CASSARGAETQYF.

About this clonotype: Just one base apart from a much larger clone, this may be a read error. The V and J genes are TRBV29-1 and TRBJ2-7; 9 nucleotides agree with TRBD1. J was trimmed by 7 bases and V by 5 bases; bases with no gene match: 15. The CDR3 spans 15 residues. Germline lookup yields CDR1 SQVTM and CDR2 ANQGSEA. The CDR3 loop is CSVPAGTGYYNEQYF. CDR3 DNA sequence: TGCAGCGTTCCCGCCGGGACAGGGTACTACAATGAGCAGTACTTC.

The J gene is TRBJ2-2, the V gene TRBV18; 9 positions agree with TRBD2. The junction had 6 bases not matched to a gene; V was cut back by 0 bases and J by 7 bases. This CDR3 is built from 16 residues. The germline CDR1 and CDR2 sequences are KGHSH and LQKENI. The CDR3 region is CASSPPRLADIGELFF. The CDR3 DNA reads as TGTGCCAGCTCACCACCGAGACTAGCGGATATCGGGGAGCTGTTTTTT.

The CDR3 sequence: CASSLEQGVNNEQFF. In DNA, the CDR3 is TGCGCCAGCAGCTTGGAACAGGGGGTTAACAATGAGCAGTTCTTC. This chain links TRBV5-1 with TRBJ2-1, with 8 bases fitting TRBD1. This CDR3 comprises 15 residues. Germline loops: CDR1 SGHRS, CDR2 YFSETQ. V lost 0 bases to trimming and J lost 5 bases; unmatched junction nucleotides: 4. Full variable domain (rest looked up from reference TRBV5-1 and TRBJ2-1): KAGVTQTPRYLIKTRGQQVTLSCSPISGHRSVSWYQQTPGQGLQFLFEYFSETQRNKGNFPGRFSGRQFSNSRSEMNVSTLELGDSALYLCASSLEQGVNNEQFFGPGTRLTVL.

For this clonotype: It may be a read error: a sequence one base away is much more abundant. V usage is TRBV6-6 and J usage is TRBJ1-6; no firm D call. This CDR3 spans 13 amino acids. Germline CDR1 reads MNHNY; CDR2 reads SVGAGI (reference sequence). The CDR3 loop is CASSGGKNSPPHF. In DNA form, the CDR3 reads TGTGCCAGCAGCGGTGGAAAGAATTCACCCCCCCACTTT.

Only a few counts were recorded for this clonotype. V is TRBV2 and J is TRBJ2-6; the D is unclear. CDR1 and CDR2 from the germline V gene are SNHLY and FYNNEI. The CDR3 runs 14 residues. V lost 3 bases and J 0 bases, leaving 3 bases between the germline ends. This CDR3 reads CASSDASGANVLTF. Written as DNA, the CDR3 is TGTGCCAGCAGTGATGCCTCTGGGGCCAACGTCCTGACTTTC.

This CDR3 reads CAWSEDAYSNQPQHF. The CDR3 bases are TGTGCCTGGAGTGAGGACGCCTATAGCAATCAGCCCCAGCATTTT. The chain combines TRBV30 with TRBJ1-5; D is undetermined. Trimming removed 1 base from V and 0 bases from J, with 10 bases in between. CDR1 GTSNPN and CDR2 SVGIG come from the germline V gene (reference sequence). CDR3 length equals 15 residues. The whole variable domain, remainder taken from reference TRBV30 and TRBJ1-5, is SQTIHQWPATLVQPVGSPLSLECTVEGTSNPNLYWYRQAAGRGLQLLFYSVGIGQISSEVPQNLSASRPQDRQFILSSKKLLLSDSGFYLCAWSEDAYSNQPQHFGDGTRLSIL.

The V call is TRBV6-6, the J call TRBJ1-1; D gene unclear. V was pared by 10 bases and J by 4 bases, with 16 bases between. Germline V gene sequence: CDR1 MNHNY, CDR2 SVGAGI (reference sequence). This CDR3 has 13 amino acids. The CDR3 loop reads CATYRVSGTEAFF. CDR3 bases: TGTGCCACCTACCGGGTTTCGGGCACTGAAGCTTTCTTT.

The rearrangement uses TRBV29-1 and TRBJ1-2, with D unresolved. Germline-derived CDR1 and CDR2 are SQVTM and ANQGSEA. This CDR3 comprises 12 residues. The V and J ends lost 7 bases and 3 bases respectively, with 12 bases between them. Here the CDR3 DNA reads TGCAGCGGATCCGACGGATACTATGGCTACACCTTC. This codes for CSGSDGYYGYTF.

This clonotype was found once. The J gene is TRBJ1-2, the V gene TRBV27, with TRBD1 matching 10 bases. Germline trimming cut 6 bases from V and 8 bases from J; bases unmatched to any gene: 9. The CDR3 totals 14 residues. Per germline, CDR1 MNHEY and CDR2 SMNVEV (reference sequence). The CDR3, as DNA: TGTGCCAGCAGCCCTCGGACAGGGGGGGAAGGCTACACCTTC. Its protein is CASSPRTGGEGYTF.

The chain has TRBV7-2 and TRBJ1-1; weak D call: TRBD1 (6 bases). Trimming left V 5 bases short and J 5 bases short, with 18 bases between. This CDR3 has 15 amino acids. CDR1 is SGHTA and CDR2 is FQGNSA in the germline V gene. CDR3 bases: TGTGCCAGCAGCCCTCCTAAAGGGGGGGATACTGAAGCTTTCTTT. Its protein is CASSPPKGGDTEAFF.